Detailed here is one T cell receptor beta chain. What it binds is not known. The sample carries other DNA sequences with the same CDR3. Clones were read by immunoSEQ multiplex PCR, and TCRdb kept only the in-frame ones, dropping some. The top ten clones hold approximately 1.2% of a sample with 45,000 to 55,000 clones, 83% of them seen once. Excluded were patients having autoimmune disease history or systemic immunosuppression. This sample stems from a study of OX40 agonist ivuxolimab in advanced cancers. Looking at the study overall: Ivuxolimab, an agonistic anti-OX40 (CD134) antibody, was given to patients. Two patients with cutaneous melanoma and one with hepatocellular carcinoma, three in total, showed partial responses. Overall study results and limits: The CD4+ and CD8+ T cells in the blood had expanded clonally by week 6 at 0.1 to 3.0 mg/kg.

The germline CDR1 and CDR2 sequences are SGHRS and YFSETQ. V lost 7 bases and J lost 7, with 21 bases in between. The CDR3 totals 14 residues. The material was CD4+ or CD8+ T cells sorted from blood, obtained in a trial of the OX40 agonist ivuxolimab. The chain couples TRBV5-1 to TRBJ2-7, with D perhaps assigned TRBD1 or TRBD2 (6 bases each). This clonotype was sampled from an adult with an advanced solid tumor such as melanoma, head and neck, liver or kidney cancer. CDR3: CASGSGGGAGEQYF. CDR3 DNA: TGCGCCAGCGGCTCGGGTGGGGGCGCGGGGGAGCAGTACTTC.